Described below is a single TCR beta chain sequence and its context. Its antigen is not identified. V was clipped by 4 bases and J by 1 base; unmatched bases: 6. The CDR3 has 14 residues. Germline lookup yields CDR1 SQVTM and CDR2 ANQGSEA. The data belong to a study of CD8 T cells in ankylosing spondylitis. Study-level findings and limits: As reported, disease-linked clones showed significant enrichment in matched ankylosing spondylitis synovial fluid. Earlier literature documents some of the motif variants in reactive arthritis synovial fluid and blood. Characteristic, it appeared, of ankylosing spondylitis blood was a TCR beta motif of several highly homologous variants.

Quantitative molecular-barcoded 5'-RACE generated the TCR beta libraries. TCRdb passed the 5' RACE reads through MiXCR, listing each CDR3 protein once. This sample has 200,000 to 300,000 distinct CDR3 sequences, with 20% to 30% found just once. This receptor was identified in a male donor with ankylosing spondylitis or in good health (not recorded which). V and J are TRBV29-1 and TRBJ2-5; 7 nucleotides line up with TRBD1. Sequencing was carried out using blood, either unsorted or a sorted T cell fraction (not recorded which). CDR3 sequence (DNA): TGCAGCGTTGGGCTAGACAGGGCCCAAGAGACCCAGTACTTC. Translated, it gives CSVGLDRAQETQYF.